The clone carrying this TCR beta chain showed up just a few times. In each case, RNA was isolated and then reverse transcribed into cDNA as the sequencing template. Sequencing was performed with immunoSEQ multiplex PCR; in TCRdb, only in-frame clones are kept and a portion is missing. The table shows roughly 97,000 clones, with less than 50% occurring only once. This entry belongs to a study of CD8+ T cells in alopecia areata. Turning to the study itself: Those treated were given oral tofacitinib at 5 to 10 mg twice daily. Tofacitinib was given for 6 to 18 months, then stopped for 6 months.

CDR1 is SEHNR, CDR2 FQNEAQ, per germline (reference sequence). This CDR3 spans 14 amino acids. J gave up 7 bases and V 11 bases, and 9 bases lay outside the gene matches. The clonotype comes from a human donor with alopecia areata. This chain joins TRBV7-9 and TRBJ2-1, with 12 bases fitting TRBD2. Sequenced: CD4+ T cells sorted from blood. The CDR3 coding sequence is TGTGCCTTAAGGTCCACTAGCGGGAGGAATGAGCAGTTCTTC. Translating it yields CALRSTSGRNEQFF.